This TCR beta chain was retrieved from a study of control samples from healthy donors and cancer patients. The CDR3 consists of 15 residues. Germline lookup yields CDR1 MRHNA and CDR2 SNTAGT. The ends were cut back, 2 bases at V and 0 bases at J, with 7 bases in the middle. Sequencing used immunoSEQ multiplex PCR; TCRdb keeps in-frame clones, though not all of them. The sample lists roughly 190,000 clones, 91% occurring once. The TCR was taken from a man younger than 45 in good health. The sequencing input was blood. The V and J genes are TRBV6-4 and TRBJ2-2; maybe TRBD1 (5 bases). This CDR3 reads CASSDGQTNTGELFF. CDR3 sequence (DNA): TGTGCCAGCAGTGACGGACAAACGAACACCGGGGAGCTGTTTTTT.